The T cell receptor beta chain under discussion was sequenced for a study of beta chain features in type 1 diabetes. Findings and limits, study-wide: In all four CD4+ subsets, TCRB CDR3 length was significantly, moderately reduced in type 1 diabetes. Fewer insertions but more deletions were seen at VDJ junctions in type 1 diabetes patients. Researchers reported that naive, central memory and Treg TCRB repertoires appeared more similar in patients than in healthy donors.

A single heparinised draw of roughly 120 mL on average was taken per donor. About this clone: As yet, its antigen is unknown.

cDNA synthesis used the whole RNA isolate, giving expressed TCRB sequences. The repertoire was sequenced with immunoSEQ multiplex PCR; TCRdb's copy has only in-frame clones and lacks some. The top ten clones hold 0.015% to 0.02% of a sample with roughly 300,000 clones, roughly an eighth of them seen once. The sequence derives from a man aged 25 to 40 with type 1 diabetes. Sequencing was performed on naive CD4+ T cells from blood.

The CDR3 protein is CASSWTGAGELFF. The DNA for the CDR3 is TGCGCCAGCAGCTGGACAGGGGCCGGGGAGCTGTTTTTT. The rearrangement links TRBV5-1 to TRBJ2-2; TRBD1 matches at 9 bases. J gave up 6 bases and V 3 bases, and 0 bases lay outside the gene matches. This CDR3 is 13 amino acids long. CDR1 is SGHRS, CDR2 YFSETQ, per germline.